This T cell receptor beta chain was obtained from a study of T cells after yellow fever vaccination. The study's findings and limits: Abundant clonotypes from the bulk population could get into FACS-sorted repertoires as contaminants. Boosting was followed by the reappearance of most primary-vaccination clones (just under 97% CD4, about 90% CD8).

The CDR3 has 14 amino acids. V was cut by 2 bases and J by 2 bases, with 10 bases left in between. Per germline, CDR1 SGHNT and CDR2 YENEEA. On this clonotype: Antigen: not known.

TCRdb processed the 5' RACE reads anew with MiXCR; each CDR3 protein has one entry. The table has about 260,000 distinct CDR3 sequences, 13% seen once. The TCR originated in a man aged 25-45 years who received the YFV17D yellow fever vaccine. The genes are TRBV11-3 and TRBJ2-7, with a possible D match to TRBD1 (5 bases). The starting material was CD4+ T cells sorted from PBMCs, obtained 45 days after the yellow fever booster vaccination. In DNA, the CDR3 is TGTGCCAGCAGCTTAAATACAGGTCCCTACGAGCAGTACTTC. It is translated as CASSLNTGPYEQYF.